The clone carrying this T cell receptor beta chain showed up just a few times. No antigen is known for it. CDR3 size: 13 residues. With 6 bases clipped from V and 4 bases from J, the junction kept 5 bases outside the gene matches. Germline V lookup: CDR1 SQVTM, CDR2 ANQGSEA. The authors made TCR cDNA by 5'RACE template switching, adding a universal primer site and UMIs. TCRdb re-derived calls from the 5' RACE reads in MiXCR, one entry per CDR3 protein. The sample includes about 400,000 distinct CDR3 sequences, 6.2% of them seen just once. This entry is derived from a study of T cells after yellow fever vaccination. Overall study results and limits: Peaking faster, on day 5 versus 15, the secondary response was nonetheless weaker. Only a minor proportion of clonotypes was detected across both CD4 and CD8 compartments.

The starting material was PBMCs, obtained 5 days after the yellow fever booster vaccination. The source is a young man who received the YFV17D yellow fever vaccine. This sequence joins TRBV29-1 and TRBJ2-5, with 10 bases identical to TRBD1. CDR3 region: CSVVRDRGETQYF. The CDR3 bases are TGCAGCGTAGTCCGGGACAGGGGAGAGACCCAGTACTTC. Filled out from reference TRBV29-1 and TRBJ2-5, the complete variable domain reads SAVISQKPSRDICQRGTSLTIQCQVDSQVTMMFWYRQQPGQSLTLIATANQGSEATYESGFVIDKFPISRPNLTFSTLTVSNMSPEDSSIYLCSVVRDRGETQYFGPGTRLLVL.